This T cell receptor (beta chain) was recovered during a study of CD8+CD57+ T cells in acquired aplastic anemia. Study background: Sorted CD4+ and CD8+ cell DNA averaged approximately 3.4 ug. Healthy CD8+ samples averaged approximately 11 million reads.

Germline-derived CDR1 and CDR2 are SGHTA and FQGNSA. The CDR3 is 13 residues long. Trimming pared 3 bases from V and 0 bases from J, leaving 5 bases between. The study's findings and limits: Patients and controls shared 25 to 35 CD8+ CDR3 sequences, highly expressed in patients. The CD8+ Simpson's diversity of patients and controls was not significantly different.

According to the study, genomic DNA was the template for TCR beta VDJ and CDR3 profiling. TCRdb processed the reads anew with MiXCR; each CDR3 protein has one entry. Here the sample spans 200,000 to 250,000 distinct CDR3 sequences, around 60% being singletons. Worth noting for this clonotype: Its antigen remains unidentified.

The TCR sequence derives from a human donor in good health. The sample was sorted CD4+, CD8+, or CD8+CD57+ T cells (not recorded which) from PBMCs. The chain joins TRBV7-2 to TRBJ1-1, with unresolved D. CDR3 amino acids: CASSLWVNTEAFF. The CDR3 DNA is TGTGCCAGCAGCTTGTGGGTGAACACTGAAGCTTTCTTT.